The 4 T cell receptor beta chains below were found in one sample sequenced in a study of Graves' ophthalmopathy and Graves' hyperthyroidism. Amplification of the TCR beta CDR3 regions used RNA transcripts (as template). First-round RT-PCR employed HTBI primers, with a second-round multiplex PCR after it. TCRdb called the multiplex PCR reads again in MiXCR, with one record for every CDR3 protein. This sample yields 900,000 to 1,200,000 distinct CDR3 sequences, of which 35% to 45% are seen a single time; 11% belongs to the top ten. Sequencing input: peripheral blood or thyroid tissue (not recorded which). The receptors come from an adult man with Graves' hyperthyroidism.

This clonotype was observed a few times. This chain uses TRBV12-3 or TRBV12-4 with TRBJ2-7; D perhaps matches TRBD1 (6 bases). The ends were cut back, 7 bases at V and 3 bases at J, with 13 bases in the middle. This CDR3 has 13 amino acids. Written as DNA, the CDR3 is TGTGCCAGCAAAAAGACAGGTGGCTACGAGCAGTACTTC. Protein: CASKKTGGYEQYF.

This clonotype was observed a few times. As DNA, the CDR3 is TGTGCCAGCAGCCAAGTCTGGGGAGCGGGGGGCTACGAGCAGTACTTC. Translated, it gives CASSQVWGAGGYEQYF. The rearrangement uses TRBV7-9 and TRBJ2-7; TRBD2 agrees at 9 bases. The CDR3 has 16 residues. Germline V lookup: CDR1 SEHNR, CDR2 FQNEAQ (reference sequence). V dropped 5 bases and J dropped 3; count of bases not matched to a gene: 11.

This chain links TRBV7-8 with TRBJ1-3, with D hard to call. V shed 1 base and J shed 4 bases, with 11 bases lying between them. Germline CDR1 is SGHVS and CDR2 is FQNEAQ. CDR3 length equals 15 residues. In nucleotides, the CDR3 is TGTGCCAGCAGCTTAGTGGTCCCGGGAGGAAACACCATATATTTT. As protein: CASSLVVPGGNTIYF. Drawing the rest from reference TRBV7-8 and TRBJ1-3, the complete variable domain is GAGVSQSPRYKVAKRGQDVALRCDPISGHVSLFWYQQALGQGPEFLTYFQNEAQLDKSGLPSDRFFAERPEGSVSTLKIQRTQQEDSAVYLCASSLVVPGGNTIYFGEGSWLTVV.

The rearrangement links TRBV6-5 to TRBJ2-7; 7 bases are a match to TRBD2. Germline V gives CDR1 MNHEY, CDR2 SVGAGI. This CDR3 contains 12 residues. Trimming cost V 6 bases and J 6 bases; bases outside gene matches: 5. CDR3 loop: CASRRTRGEQYF. CDR3 sequence (DNA): TGTGCCAGCAGAAGGACTAGAGGCGAGCAGTACTTC.